This T cell receptor (beta chain) originates from a study of cytomegalovirus exposure and HLA in healthy donors. Looking at the study overall: Researchers previously reported finding roughly 120 million unique TCR beta sequences from about 200 million T cells. Inside one of the first data releases sat around 80 million unique TCRs taken from HLA-typed donors.

PCR amplification relied on 60 Vbeta primers (plus 13 Jbeta primers). TCRdb's copy holds only in-frame clones and misses some; the assay was immunoSEQ multiplex PCR. The sample consists of approximately 190,000 clones, roughly 80% of them appearing once. All the people who gave samples were healthy bone marrow donors. V dropped 5 bases and J dropped 4 bases, with 18 bases sitting between them. This CDR3 has 16 residues. Germline V gives CDR1 LNHDA, CDR2 SQIVND (reference sequence). Sequenced sample: PBMCs. The chain combines TRBV19 with TRBJ1-5; D is possibly TRBD1 (5 bases). This clonotype was sampled from a man in his forties or fifties in good health and CMV-seronegative. For the CDR3, the DNA is TGTGCCAGTAGTGCCCACTGGGGGGTCGCGAATCAGCCCCAGCATTTT. This translates into CASSAHWGVANQPQHF.